The entry below gives a single TCR beta chain sequence along with its context. Its antigen is undetermined. These data are taken from a study of beta chain features in type 1 diabetes. Germline lookup yields CDR1 KGHSH and CDR2 LQKENI. V shed 3 bases and J 3 bases; nucleotides not matched to a gene: 7. The length of the CDR3 is 16 residues. General study findings and limits: Among type 1 diabetes patients, VDJ junctions had fewer insertions and more deletions.

The sequenced template was cDNA made from the entire isolated RNA. Sequencing was performed with immunoSEQ multiplex PCR; in TCRdb, only in-frame clones are kept and a portion is missing. The sample lists some 200,000 clones, approximately 11% seen once, with roughly 1.4% in the top ten. Based on CD45RO/CCR7/CD25/CD127/CD95/CD27, CD4+ regulatory, stem cell-like memory, naive and central memory cells were sorted. This TCR derives from a young man in good health. The sequenced material came from central memory CD4+ T cells from blood. This chain joins TRBV18 and TRBJ2-3; 9 bases line up with TRBD2. For the CDR3, the DNA is TGTGCCAGCTCACCCCTTTGGACTAGCGCGACAGATACGCAGTATTTT. This translates into CASSPLWTSATDTQYF.